This passage covers 9 T cell receptor beta chains from one sample sequenced in a study of shared clonotypes between healthy human individuals (dated by TCRdb to about 2020). CD8 naive samples consisted of CD45RO-negative cells that were positively selected for CCR7, yielding a CD45RA+CCR7+ population without TemRA cells. The receptor library was made with the immunoSEQ multiplex PCR assay. Not all clones reach the TCRdb copy of this immuneACCESS table, which keeps in-frame sequences only. Checked studies attribute under half of the gap to unresolved V genes and leave the rest unexplained. Within this sample are about 2.2 million clones, with about 92% of them counted one time only. More than 1.5% of the sample comes from the top ten. Sample: naive CD8+ T cells from PBMCs. What the cell subset or site label conveys for this sample: CD45RA+CCR7+. These TCRs come from a young man in good health. Some clones in this sample may be carry-over from other donors' samples.

The rearrangement joins TRBV27 to TRBJ1-4; D is undetermined. Looked up from germline, CDR1 is MNHEY and CDR2 is SMNVEV (reference sequence). Deletions cut 2 bases from V and 8 bases from J, with 9 bases between. The CDR3 is 13 residues long. The CDR3 DNA reads TGTGCCAGCAGTTTAGAAAACTCCGAAAAACTGTTTTTT. It is translated as CASSLENSEKLFF.

A note on this clone: The junction and the germline gene differ at one end; a read error may be behind it. The chain couples TRBV5-6 to TRBJ2-6; TRBD1 aligns across 12 bases. The length of the CDR3 is 11 residues. The germline CDR1 and CDR2 sequences are SGHDT and YYEEEE. The CDR3 DNA reads as TGTGCCAGCAGCTCCCTGGGACAGGGGGCCTTC. Amino acid sequence: CASSSLGQGAF.

The chain combines TRBV7-9 with TRBJ1-2, with D uncertain. Trimming left V 3 bases short and J 1 base short, with 9 bases between. Germline lookup yields CDR1 SEHNR and CDR2 FQNEAQ (reference sequence). The CDR3 sequence is 14 residues long. The CDR3 spells CASSFGSLNYGYTF. CDR3 nucleotide sequence: TGTGCCAGCAGCTTTGGCAGCCTTAACTATGGCTACACCTTC.

This clone came up a few times. The V gene is TRBV30, the J gene TRBJ1-1, with 9 nucleotides matching TRBD1. Germline-derived CDR1 and CDR2 are GTSNPN and SVGIG (reference sequence). J gave up 4 bases and V 5 bases, and 14 bases lay outside the gene matches. The CDR3 sequence is 16 residues long. The CDR3 bases are TGTGCCTGGCAACCGGGACAGGGCCTCTGGGGCACTGAAGCTTTCTTT. This encodes CAWQPGQGLWGTEAFF.

The chain carries TRBV7-8 and TRBJ1-3, with D possibly TRBD1 on 6 matching bases. The CDR3 covers 16 residues. The V gene lost 7 bases and the J gene lost 0 bases, with 16 bases spanning the gap. Germline values: CDR1 SGHVS, CDR2 FQNEAQ. CDR3 sequence reads: CASTPPTGPSGNTIYF. The DNA of the CDR3 is TGTGCCAGCACCCCTCCCACAGGGCCCTCTGGAAACACCATATATTTT.

The genes are TRBV27 and TRBJ2-5, with 10 bases identical to TRBD2. This CDR3 contains 15 residues. The V and J ends lost 5 bases and 5 bases, in that order; junction bases with no gene match: 8. The germline V gene has CDR1 MNHEY and CDR2 SMNVEV (reference sequence). CDR3 protein: CASSVSGRAFETQYF. As DNA, the CDR3 is TGTGCCAGCAGTGTGAGCGGGAGGGCCTTTGAGACCCAGTACTTC.

A note on this clone: At the DNA level, this CDR3 is encoded by other sequences in the same sample as well. The V gene is TRBV27, the J gene TRBJ2-1; D remains ambiguous. In germline, CDR1 is MNHEY, CDR2 SMNVEV (reference sequence). This CDR3 is built from 13 residues. V lost 2 bases and J 4 bases, leaving 6 bases between the germline ends. The CDR3 DNA reads TGTGCCAGCAGTTTAGGAACATACAATGAGCAGTTCTTC. This sequence encodes CASSLGTYNEQFF.

The J gene is TRBJ2-1, the V gene TRBV13; D remains ambiguous. The CDR3 extends over 12 amino acids. V shed 4 bases and J shed 7 bases, with 8 bases lying between them. Germline V gene sequence: CDR1 PRHDT, CDR2 FYEKMQ (reference sequence). The CDR3 loop reads CASSSGFNEQFF. As DNA, the CDR3 is TGTGCCAGCAGCTCAGGATTTAATGAGCAGTTCTTC.

Worth noting for this clone: Other DNA sequences in the same sample also yield this CDR3. The CDR3 loop is CASSPPGGAYNEQFF. CDR3 nucleotides: TGTGCCAGCTCACCGCCCGGAGGAGCCTACAATGAGCAGTTCTTC. The chain couples TRBV18 to TRBJ2-1; D possibly corresponds to TRBD2 (5 bases). CDR1 is KGHSH and CDR2 is LQKENI in the germline V gene. The CDR3 has 15 residues. Trimming cost V 3 bases and J 2 bases, with 11 bases left between them.